A selection of T cell receptor beta chains follows, all from one sample in a study of blood T cell repertoires in COVID-19. Sequencing used immunoSEQ multiplex PCR; TCRdb keeps in-frame clones, though not all of them. The table lists around 280,000 clones, under 90% of them singletons. The sequencing sample was made of PBMCs or T cells enriched from blood (not recorded which). These receptors were collected from a woman aged 40 to 50 who had recovered from COVID-19. The CDR3 runs from the conserved cysteine through the conserved F or W. The D gene is left open where the match is weak. Rows give clone size only sometimes, using once, few, many, or a class for an expanded clone.

j_call	v_call	d_call	clone_size	cdr3_nt	cdr3_aa
TRBJ2-3	TRBV9	TRBD2	-	TGTGCCAGCAGCACTCCGGGAGGGAGCACAGATACGCAGTATTTT	CASSTPGGSTDTQYF
TRBJ2-7	TRBV5-1	TRBD1	once	TGCGCCAGCAGCTTGTCCCTGGGACAGGGGTCCGAGCAGTACTTC	CASSLSLGQGSEQYF
TRBJ1-4	TRBV5-1	TRBD1	-	TGCGCCAGCAGCTTCGGGTTTAGGGACAGCCTTAATGAAAAACTGTTTTTT	CASSFGFRDSLNEKLFF
TRBJ2-3	TRBV3-1/TRBV3-2	TRBD1	once	TGTGCCAGCAGCCAAGCGACAGGGGGCATAGATACGCAGTATTTT	CASSQATGGIDTQYF
TRBJ1-5	TRBV20-1	-	-	TGCAGTGCTAGTTCCGGTGGCAATCAGCCCCAGCATTTT	CSASSGGNQPQHF
TRBJ2-1	TRBV11-2	TRBD1	-	TGTGCCAGCAGCTACAGGGGAAATGAGCAGTTCTTC	CASSYRGNEQFF
TRBJ2-5	TRBV2	TRBD1	-	TGTGCCAGCAGTGAATTTAGAGGGACAGGGCGTGAGACCCAGTACTTC	CASSEFRGTGRETQYF
TRBJ1-4	TRBV3-1/TRBV3-2	-	-	TGTGCCAGCAGCCAAGTCGGTGATCGTGGACAGCATAATGAAAAACTGTTTTTT	CASSQVGDRGQHNEKLFF
TRBJ1-4	TRBV4-1	TRBD1	-	TGCGCCAGCAGCGACCGGGACAGGGCGGCTAATGAAAAACTGTTTTTT	CASSDRDRAANEKLFF
TRBJ1-2	TRBV3-1/TRBV3-2	-	-	TGTGCCAGCAGCCAAGTAACGGTCCGGCGGGGTGGCTACACCTTC	CASSQVTVRRGGYTF
TRBJ1-2	TRBV2	-	-	TGTGCCAGCACCACAGTCCTCTATGGCTACACCTTC	CASTTVLYGYTF
TRBJ2-7	TRBV18	-	-	TGTGCCAGCTCACCTTACACCGATTACGAGCAGTACTTC	CASSPYTDYEQYF
TRBJ2-3	TRBV6-2/TRBV6-3	TRBD2	-	TGTGCCAGCAGCCCTGTTTCCAGCGGGGGGGCCTATGGAGATACGCAGTATTTT	CASSPVSSGGAYGDTQYF
TRBJ1-1	TRBV6-2/TRBV6-3	-	-	TGTGCCAGCAGTTACTTAGAGAACACTGAAGCTTTCTTT	CASSYLENTEAFF
TRBJ1-6	TRBV23-1	TRBD1	few	TGCGCCAGCAGTCAATCAGGACAGGGGTCGAGTTCACCCCTCCACTTT	CASSQSGQGSSSPLHF
TRBJ1-2	TRBV18	TRBD1	-	TGTGCCAGCTCACCAGAGCAGGGGGCGGTTGGCTACACCTTC	CASSPEQGAVGYTF
TRBJ2-5	TRBV7-2	TRBD1	-	TGTGCCAGCAGCTTCCCCGGACAGGCTCGGGAGACCCAGTACTTC	CASSFPGQARETQYF
TRBJ1-2	TRBV28	-	few	TGTGCCAGCAGTCTGGGGGCCGGTGGCTACACCTTC	CASSLGAGGYTF
TRBJ1-4	TRBV2	-	few	TGTGCCAGCCTAGCCGGTTCAACTAATGAAAAACTGTTTTTT	CASLAGSTNEKLFF
TRBJ2-5	TRBV30	-	-	TGTGCCTGGAGTGTGGGGCAATTAAAAGAGACCCAGTACTTC	CAWSVGQLKETQYF
TRBJ1-2	TRBV19	-	-	TGTGCCAGTAGTATAGCCCGGGGAGCAGATGGCTACACCTTC	CASSIARGADGYTF
TRBJ1-5	TRBV6-5	TRBD1	-	TGTGCCAGCAGTCGGACAGGGAGGGATCAGCCCCAGCATTTT	CASSRTGRDQPQHF
TRBJ2-1	TRBV25-1	TRBD1	-	TGTGCCAGCAGCAGGGGGTTCTACTCCTACAATGAGCAGTTCTTC	CASSRGFYSYNEQFF
TRBJ1-2	TRBV5-6	-	-	TGTGCCAGCAGCTTGAGGGGAGGATCCTACACCTTC	CASSLRGGSYTF
TRBJ2-5	TRBV5-1	-	-	TGCGCCAGCAGCTTGTCTAAGGAGTTTGAGACCCAGTACTTC	CASSLSKEFETQYF
TRBJ1-5	TRBV7-2	TRBD1	-	TGTGCCAGCAGCGCTCAAGGGACAGGGGGCCGAGCCCCCCAGCATTTT	CASSAQGTGGRAPQHF
TRBJ2-2	TRBV2	TRBD1	-	TGTGCCAGCAGTGAAATCGGGACAGGGACCACCGGGGAGCTGTTTTTT	CASSEIGTGTTGELFF
TRBJ2-2	TRBV5-1	-	-	TGCACCAGCAGCTTGGGACCCGCCGGGAGCTCCGGGGAGCTGTTTTTT	CTSSLGPAGSSGELFF
TRBJ1-2	TRBV2	-	-	TGTGCCAGCAGTGAAGGTATACTCTATGGCTACACCTTC	CASSEGILYGYTF
TRBJ2-7	TRBV12-3/TRBV12-4	-	-	TGTGCCAGCAGTTTCGGGGGGCACGAGCAGTACTTC	CASSFGGHEQYF
TRBJ2-3	TRBV6-5	TRBD1	-	TGTGCCAGCAGTTGGACAGGGGGCGCAGATACGCAGTATTTT	CASSWTGGADTQYF